The present T cell receptor (beta chain) was sequenced within a study of tumor-infiltrating lymphocytes in primary liver carcinoma. Between about 17 and 34 mg of unsorted bulk tissue served as the source from which RNA and DNA were co-extracted. Resection treated the patients' primary liver carcinoma. There are 16 residues in the CDR3. Per germline, CDR1 MDHEN and CDR2 SYDVKM. With 7 bases clipped from V and 12 bases from J, the junction kept 20 bases outside the gene matches. TCR beta cDNA was prepared out of 450 to 500 ng total RNA by means of a constant-region primer. Three nested multiplex PCR rounds, a slightly modified ARM-PCR, produced the libraries for TCR beta. The study ran its first two PCR rounds for around 10 cycles each, using TRBV1-TRBV30 forward primers and a C-beta reverse primer. TCRdb fed the multiplex PCR reads into MiXCR, producing one record per CDR3 protein. The sample contains more than 100,000 distinct CDR3 sequences, roughly 75% of which appear only once.

J is TRBJ2-1 and V is TRBV28; 8 positions match TRBD2. The receptor was derived from a woman in her sixties or seventies with primary liver carcinoma and hepatitis B virus infection. Material: tumor-adjacent normal liver tissue. CDR3 in amino acids: CASNYPGTSHPKGQFF. In nucleotides, the CDR3 is TGTGCCAGCAATTACCCCGGGACTAGTCATCCCAAAGGGCAGTTCTTC.